These 5 T cell receptor beta chains were sequenced from one sample in a study of blood T cell repertoires in COVID-19. Here immunoSEQ multiplex PCR was the method, and the copy in TCRdb shows in-frame clones only, minus some. The data hold 90,000 to 100,000 clones, with approximately 85% observed a single time. Sequencing was done on a sample of peripheral blood. The receptors were sampled from a human donor in a cohort sampled during active COVID-19.

Here the CDR3 reads CASSAEEPKPQHF. CDR3 in DNA: TGTGCCAGCAGTGCTGAGGAACCAAAGCCCCAGCATTTT. The J gene is TRBJ1-5, the V gene TRBV2; D remains ambiguous. This CDR3 is built from 13 residues. Germline CDR1 SNHLY, CDR2 FYNNEI. Trimming cost V 4 bases and J 8 bases, with 12 bases left between them.

The genes are TRBV3-1 (or the pseudogene TRBV3-2) and TRBJ1-2; the D gene is possibly TRBD1 (6 bases). V lost 2 bases and J 6 bases, leaving 7 bases between the germline ends. This CDR3 has 12 amino acids. Germline CDR1 LGHDT, CDR2 YNNKEL (reference sequence). CDR3: CASSQSGDGYTF. The CDR3 DNA reads as TGTGCCAGCAGCCAATCAGGGGATGGCTACACCTTC.

The chain employs TRBV1 and TRBJ1-6. TRBV1 is shown as a pseudogene. The length of the CDR3 is 19 residues. CDR3 protein: CTSSRLNGSRSSYNSPLHF. The CDR3 region has the DNA TGCACCAGCAGCCGCTTAAACGGGTCCCGCTCCTCCTATAATTCACCCCTCCACTTT.

This rearrangement joins TRBV27 to TRBJ1-1; the match to TRBD1 covers 8 bases. After removal of 4 bases from V and 6 bases from J, the junction contained 7 bases not matched to a gene. Germline CDR1 is MNHEY and CDR2 is SMNVEV (reference sequence). This CDR3 comprises 14 residues. The DNA of the CDR3 is TGTGCCAGCAGTTCGATCACAGGGGGGCCTGAAGCTTTCTTT. Residues: CASSSITGGPEAFF.

This chain uses TRBV12-3 or TRBV12-4 with TRBJ1-2; D call uncertain. Trimming removed 2 bases at V and 8 bases at J, with 12 bases between. This CDR3 region has 13 residues. The chain's CDR3 is CASSLQRVQGYTF. The CDR3 nucleotides are TGTGCCAGCAGTTTACAACGGGTTCAAGGCTACACCTTC.